This T cell receptor (beta chain) stems from a study of T cells in localized non-small cell lung cancer. Study-level results: Turning up in adjacent lung were a median approximately 50 of the top 100 tumor clones. Longer overall survival was linked to higher blood T cell density.

A remark on this clone: Its target is not known.

The table came from immunoSEQ multiplex PCR; TCRdb's copy has only in-frame clones and leaves some out. The sample yields 75,000 to 95,000 clones, around 90% seen once. This CDR3 comprises 14 residues. The germline V gene encodes CDR1 ENHRY and CDR2 SYGVKD. Trimming shortened V by 10 bases and J by 1 base, and 16 bases separated the two germline ends. This sample comprised peripheral blood, obtained before any cancer treatment. The sequence came from a man aged 35-69 years with stage I squamous cell lung carcinoma. The chain uses TRBV10-3 and TRBJ1-1; unclear D gene. CDR3 region: CATRTNLQNTEAFF. The CDR3 nucleotides read TGTGCCACCAGGACCAACTTACAGAACACTGAAGCTTTCTTT.